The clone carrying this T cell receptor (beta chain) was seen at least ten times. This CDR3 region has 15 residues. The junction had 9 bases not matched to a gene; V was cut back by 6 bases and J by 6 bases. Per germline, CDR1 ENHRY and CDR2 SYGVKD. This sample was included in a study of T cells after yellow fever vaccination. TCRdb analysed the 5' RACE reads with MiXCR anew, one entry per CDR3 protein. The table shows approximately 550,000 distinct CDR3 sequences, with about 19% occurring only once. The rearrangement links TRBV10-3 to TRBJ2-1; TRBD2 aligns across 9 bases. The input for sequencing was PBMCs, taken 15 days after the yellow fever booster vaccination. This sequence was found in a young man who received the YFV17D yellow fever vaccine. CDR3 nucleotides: TGTGCCATCAGAATAAATAGCGGGAGTGTCAATGAGCAGTTCTTC. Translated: CAIRINSGSVNEQFF.